Each of the 10 T cell receptor beta chains below was sequenced from the same sample in a study of response to subunit inactivated influenza vaccine. One entry per CDR3 protein, called by TCRdb with MiXCR from the RT-PCR reads. The data hold approximately 520,000 distinct CDR3 sequences, with 25% observed a single time. Material: CD4+ T cells sorted from PBMCs, obtained about 5 days after vaccination. These receptors came from a man in his fifties or sixties who received an inactivated influenza vaccine.

V is TRBV10-3 and J is TRBJ1-5; D not resolved. The V and J ends lost 2 bases and 1 base respectively, with 12 bases between them. The CDR3 spans 16 residues. Germline V lookup: CDR1 ENHRY, CDR2 SYGVKD. The CDR3 protein is CAISEGRVRSNQPQHF. CDR3 in DNA: TGTGCCATCAGTGAGGGTCGAGTGAGGAGCAATCAGCCCCAGCATTTT.

The chain is built from TRBV12-3 or TRBV12-4 and TRBJ1-2, with D uncertain. V lost 7 bases, J lost 6 bases, and 12 bases lay in between. The length of the CDR3 is 12 residues. The CDR3, as DNA: TGTGCCAGCACCGGACTGGGAAATGGCTACACCTTC. The encoded protein is CASTGLGNGYTF.

This clonotype appeared once. The chain uses TRBV11-3 and TRBJ2-2; D ambiguous. The CDR3 has 15 residues. V lost 0 bases and J 3 bases, leaving 8 bases between the germline ends. CDR1 is SGHNT and CDR2 is YENEEA in the germline V gene. The CDR3 spells CASSLDSRDTGELFF. CDR3 bases: TGTGCCAGCAGCTTAGATAGCCGCGACACCGGGGAGCTGTTTTTT. The whole variable domain, remainder taken from reference TRBV11-3 and TRBJ2-2, is EAGVVQSPRYKIIEKKQPVAFWCNPISGHNTLYWYLQNLGQGPELLIRYENEEAVDDSQLPKDRFSAERLKGVDSTLKIQPAELGDSAVYLCASSLDSRDTGELFFGEGSRLTVL.

The chain is built from TRBV6-1 and TRBJ2-2, with 8 nucleotides matching TRBD2. Per germline, CDR1 MNHNS and CDR2 SASEGT. V lost 5 bases to trimming and J lost 6 bases; unmatched junction nucleotides: 11. This CDR3 comprises 16 residues. CDR3 nucleotide sequence: TGTGCCAGCAGTCCCCCTGCTGGACTAGCCTCCGGGGAGCTGTTTTTT. The encoded protein is CASSPPAGLASGELFF.

The chain employs TRBV5-1 and TRBJ2-5; TRBD2 agrees at 7 bases. This CDR3 is 15 amino acids long. The V gene end was trimmed by 3 bases and the J gene end by 5 bases; junction bases not matched to a gene: 10. The germline V gene has CDR1 SGHRS and CDR2 YFSETQ. This CDR3 is CASSWEGSPAETQYF. The CDR3 DNA is TGCGCCAGCAGCTGGGAGGGCTCGCCCGCGGAGACCCAGTACTTC.

This clonotype was counted between two and nine times. For the CDR3, the DNA is TGTGCCAGCAGCCACCCTACAGGGGCTTTGGTTCTCATTGAGCAGTTCTTC. Protein product: CASSHPTGALVLIEQFF. This sequence joins TRBV28 and TRBJ2-1; 7 bases are a match to TRBD1. The CDR3 is 17 amino acids. V was clipped by 6 bases and J by 9 bases; unmatched bases: 20. Germline V gives CDR1 MDHEN, CDR2 SYDVKM.

This clonotype has just a few counts. The rearrangement links TRBV12-3 or TRBV12-4 to TRBJ2-4; tentative D call: TRBD1 (6 bases). V dropped 1 base and J dropped 3 bases, with 10 bases sitting between them. The length of the CDR3 is 15 residues. CDR3 DNA sequence: TGTGCCAGCAGTTTAGAAGGGACACTCAAAAACATTCAGTACTTC. It yields the protein CASSLEGTLKNIQYF.

This clonotype has a count of ten or more. V usage is TRBV7-6 and J usage is TRBJ1-5, with TRBD1 identical over 10 bases. Germline V lookup: CDR1 SGHVS, CDR2 FNYEAQ. Germline trimming cut 4 bases from V and 8 bases from J; bases unmatched to any gene: 11. CDR3 length equals 16 residues. CDR3 loop: CASSSPGQGQGKPQHF. In DNA form, the CDR3 reads TGTGCCAGCAGCTCCCCGGGACAGGGGCAGGGGAAGCCCCAGCATTTT.

This clonotype was detected many times. The J gene is TRBJ1-6, the V gene TRBV5-5; D gene uncertain. The germline CDR1 and CDR2 sequences are SGHKS and YYEKEE (reference sequence). V was cut by 4 bases and J by 8 bases, with 10 bases left in between. The CDR3 is 13 residues long. CDR3 amino acids: CASSRQPDSPLHF. Here the CDR3 DNA reads TGTGCCAGCAGCCGCCAACCAGATTCACCCCTCCACTTT.

The chain recombines TRBV5-1 with TRBJ2-2; no clear D gene. The CDR3 totals 14 residues. Germline CDR1 SGHRS, CDR2 YFSETQ. Between the trimmed V and J ends, which lost 4 bases and 1 base, there was a span of 8 bases. CDR3 DNA: TGCGCCAGCAGCGCACACTTGAACACCGGGGAGCTGTTTTTT. Translation gives CASSAHLNTGELFF.